The 29 T cell receptor beta chains below all came from one sample that was sequenced in a study of blood T cell repertoires in COVID-19 (dated by TCRdb to 2020 to 2022). The method was the immunoSEQ multiplex PCR assay. In its TCRdb copy, this immuneACCESS table keeps in-frame sequences only and misses some clones. Where compared with another copy, unresolved V genes explain less than half of these, and the others have no known cause. Here the sample has about 200,000 clones; about nine tenths occur a single time. The ten largest clones take up 4.5% to 5.5% of the sample. The sample taken for sequencing was peripheral blood. All receptors come from a woman in her thirties or forties with acute or convalescent COVID-19.

The sample holds a few counts of this clone. This rearrangement joins TRBV29-1 to TRBJ1-1; tentative D call: TRBD1 (5 bases). The CDR3 has 12 residues. Germline V gene sequence: CDR1 SQVTM, CDR2 ANQGSEA. Trimming took 4 bases from V and 5 from J, leaving 11 bases between them. CDR3 loop: CSVARGDTEAFF. CDR3 DNA sequence: TGCAGCGTTGCGCGGGGCGATACTGAAGCTTTCTTT.

The count of this clone is one. The chain joins TRBV24-1 to TRBJ2-3; weak D call: TRBD1 (5 bases). Germline assignment: CDR1 KGHDR and CDR2 SFDVKD. This CDR3 spans 13 amino acids. Trimming shortened V by 7 bases and J by 0 bases, and 7 bases separated the two germline ends. Here the CDR3 DNA reads TGTGCCACCAGGGACACTAGCACAGATACGCAGTATTTT. It is translated as CATRDTSTDTQYF.

The J gene is TRBJ2-7, the V gene TRBV7-8, with 9 bases aligning to TRBD1. Germline V gene data show CDR1 as SGHVS and CDR2 as FQNEAQ. The CDR3 consists of 17 residues. J gave up 6 bases and V 1 base, and 13 bases lay outside the gene matches. CDR3 DNA sequence: TGTGCCAGCAGCTTAGGATACGGACAGGGGCTGCGGACCGAGCAGTACGTC. It encodes CASSLGYGQGLRTEQYV.

The chain has TRBV24-1 and TRBJ1-1, with D unresolved. Germline CDR1 reads KGHDR; CDR2 reads SFDVKD. This CDR3 region has 15 residues. The V and J ends lost 2 bases and 6 bases respectively, with 15 bases between them. In DNA form, the CDR3 reads TGTGCCACCAGTGATTACGCGGCTGAAGGTTCTGAAGCTTTCTTT. It yields the protein CATSDYAAEGSEAFF.

This chain joins TRBV11-2 and TRBJ1-2; D unresolved. Germline V gene data show CDR1 as SGHAT and CDR2 as FQNNGV. V was pared by 0 bases and J by 7 bases, with 12 bases between. CDR3 length: 14 residues. Here the CDR3 reads CASSLDLGVRGYTF. The CDR3, as DNA: TGTGCCAGCAGCTTAGATCTGGGCGTGCGTGGCTACACCTTC.

J is TRBJ2-5 and V is TRBV5-1, with 8 positions matching TRBD2. Germline V gene sequence: CDR1 SGHRS, CDR2 YFSETQ. V trimming: 7 bases; J trimming: 6 bases; junction bases outside the gene matches: 20. The CDR3 is made up of 17 amino acids. CDR3 nucleotides: TGCGCCAGCGACGCGTTGGGGCGGGGGGCTCGGCAACAGACCCAGTACTTC. It encodes CASDALGRGARQQTQYF.

The chain links TRBV6-2 or TRBV6-3 to TRBJ1-5, with 7 bases fitting TRBD1. V was clipped by 0 bases and J by 4 bases; unmatched bases: 6. CDR1 and CDR2 from the germline V gene are MNHEY and SVGEGT. CDR3 size: 16 residues. The CDR3 DNA follows: TGTGCCAGCAGTTACTCTGGGACAGCCTTTAATCAGCCCCAGCATTTT. Translating it yields CASSYSGTAFNQPQHF.

The rearrangement uses TRBV7-9 and TRBJ2-1, with a tentative D call TRBD1 (6 bases). Trimming took off 8 bases at V and 0 bases at J, with 14 bases between the two ends. Germline-derived CDR1 and CDR2 are SEHNR and FQNEAQ (reference sequence). This CDR3 region has 15 residues. The DNA for the CDR3 is TGTGCCAGCGGAGACAGGTCCGACTCCTACAATGAGCAGTTCTTC. Translated: CASGDRSDSYNEQFF. The full variable domain, completed using reference TRBV7-9 and TRBJ2-1, is DTGVSQNPRHKITKRGQNVTFRCDPISEHNRLYWYRQTLGQGPEFLTYFQNEAQLEKSRLLSDRFSAERPKGSFSTLEIQRTEQGDSAMYLCASGDRSDSYNEQFFGPGTRLTVL.

The rearrangement uses TRBV7-2 and TRBJ2-2, with no clear D. The V end was cut by 1 base, the J end by 3 bases, with 6 bases between. The CDR3 extends over 14 amino acids. Germline V CDR1 and CDR2: SGHTA, FQGNSA. CDR3 sequence: CASSLVQHTGELFF. The DNA for the CDR3 is TGTGCCAGCAGCTTAGTACAGCACACCGGGGAGCTGTTTTTT.

V gene TRBV11-2 combines with J gene TRBJ2-3; D is ambiguous. The CDR3 extends over 15 amino acids. The V gene's germline CDR1 is SGHAT and CDR2 FQNNGV. The V end was cut by 3 bases, the J end by 6 bases, with 16 bases between. In nucleotides, the CDR3 is TGTGCCAGCAGCTTCCTCAATGGCCGATCGGATACGCAGTATTTT. This encodes CASSFLNGRSDTQYF.

CDR3 region: CASNAGQNQPQHF. The CDR3 DNA reads TGTGCCAGCAACGCAGGGCAGAATCAGCCCCAGCATTTT. The genes are TRBV12-3 or TRBV12-4 and TRBJ1-5; a weak D match, TRBD1 (5 bases). The V and J ends lost 7 bases and 4 bases respectively, with 11 bases between them. The CDR3 runs 13 residues.

This chain links TRBV6-6 with TRBJ2-3; 10 bases line up with TRBD2. V lost 5 bases to trimming and J lost 5 bases; unmatched junction nucleotides: 10. Germline values: CDR1 MNHNY, CDR2 SVGAGI (reference sequence). There are 16 residues in the CDR3. The CDR3 reads CASSRGTSDLVDTQYF. The CDR3 region has the DNA TGTGCCAGCAGTCGAGGGACTAGCGACTTGGTAGATACGCAGTATTTT.

The CDR3 DNA follows: TGTGCCAGCAGATGGGGACAGAGCTCTGGAAACACCATATATTTT. This encodes CASRWGQSSGNTIYF. The chain recombines TRBV7-9 with TRBJ1-3, with TRBD1 matching 7 bases. V gave up 6 bases and J gave up 0 bases; unmatched junction bases: 5. CDR1 and CDR2 from the germline V gene are SEHNR and FQNEAQ (reference sequence). This CDR3 region has 15 residues.

The chain has TRBV7-8 and TRBJ2-2; TRBD2 matches 7 bases. Germline loops: CDR1 SGHVS, CDR2 FQNEAQ. The CDR3 sequence is 16 residues long. V dropped 0 bases and J dropped 4; count of bases not matched to a gene: 5. The CDR3 spells CASSLARGSGTGELFF. CDR3 nucleotides: TGTGCCAGCAGCTTAGCGCGGGGGTCGGGCACCGGGGAGCTGTTTTTT.

This chain joins TRBV12-3 or TRBV12-4 and TRBJ1-1; D gene uncertain. Trimming removed 3 bases at V and 5 bases at J, with 10 bases between. CDR3 length: 13 residues. The CDR3 DNA follows: TGTGCCAGCAGTTTCAGGTCTTGGACTGAAGCTTTCTTT. Its protein is CASSFRSWTEAFF.

V is TRBV12-5 and J is TRBJ1-3; 8 nucleotides align to TRBD1. Germline loops: CDR1 LGHNT, CDR2 FRNRAP. With V trimmed by 6 bases and J by 0 bases, 4 bases remained unmatched. CDR3 length: 15 amino acids. The CDR3 here is CASGTGTGSGNTIYF. CDR3 nucleotide sequence: TGTGCTAGTGGCACCGGGACAGGCTCTGGAAACACCATATATTTT.

This clone was seen more than once but under ten times. This sequence joins TRBV29-1 and TRBJ2-4; maybe TRBD2 (7 bases). Germline lookup yields CDR1 SQVTM and CDR2 ANQGSEA. The CDR3 totals 15 residues. V dropped 7 bases and J dropped 5 bases, with 21 bases sitting between them. CDR3 sequence (DNA): TGCAGCGCATCGAGAGGGGGGGCTGGCGAAAACATTCAGTACTTC. This gives the protein CSASRGGAGENIQYF.

This clone was counted once. V is TRBV2 and J is TRBJ2-1; D unresolved. Germline CDR1 is SNHLY and CDR2 is FYNNEI. CDR3 length: 14 amino acids. Trimming took 7 bases from V and 7 from J, leaving 17 bases between them. The DNA of the CDR3 is TGTGCCAGCATTCTGCCCGAGGCTGGGAATGAGCAGTTCTTC. As protein: CASILPEAGNEQFF.

The chain couples TRBV5-6 to TRBJ1-2, with 9 bases identical to TRBD1. The germline CDR1 and CDR2 sequences are SGHDT and YYEEEE. V was clipped by 5 bases and J by 5 bases; unmatched bases: 7. The CDR3 has 14 residues. This CDR3 is CASRSLTGGYGYTF. The CDR3 nucleotides are TGTGCCAGCAGAAGTTTGACAGGGGGTTATGGCTACACCTTC.

The gene calls are TRBV11-3 and TRBJ2-3; 11 bases are shared with TRBD1. The CDR3 extends over 15 amino acids. V lost 5 bases, J lost 4 bases, and 5 bases stayed unmatched. The germline gives CDR1 SGHNT, CDR2 YENEEA. In DNA, the CDR3 is TGTGCCAGCAGCCGGGGGGGACAGGGGGCAGATACGCAGTATTTT. It codes for CASSRGGQGADTQYF.

This clone was recorded many times. The chain recombines TRBV30 with TRBJ1-1; D is undetermined. The germline V gene has CDR1 GTSNPN and CDR2 SVGIG (reference sequence). The CDR3 length is 14 residues. Trimming shortened V by 0 bases and J by 1 base, and 9 bases separated the two germline ends. CDR3: CAWSVNFENTEAFF. The DNA of the CDR3 is TGTGCCTGGAGTGTAAACTTTGAGAACACTGAAGCTTTCTTT.

The chain links TRBV19 to TRBJ1-3; D unclear. The length of the CDR3 is 17 residues. CDR1 LNHDA and CDR2 SQIVND come from the germline V gene (reference sequence). V was trimmed by 4 bases and J by 7 bases, leaving 23 bases between them. The CDR3 coding sequence is TGTGCCAGTAGTACTAGCTCTACCGGGTCCCCCCCGAACACCATATATTTT. It translates to CASSTSSTGSPPNTIYF. Variable domain in full (rest from reference TRBV19 and TRBJ1-3): DGGITQSPKYLFRKEGQNVTLSCEQNLNHDAMYWYRQDPGQGLRLIYYSQIVNDFQKGDIAEGYSVSREKKESFPLTVTSAQKNPTAFYLCASSTSSTGSPPNTIYFGEGSWLTVV.

The chain is built from TRBV7-2 and TRBJ1-2; 9 positions match TRBD1. J was trimmed by 10 bases and V by 2 bases; bases with no gene match: 5. This CDR3 region has 13 residues. CDR1 and CDR2 from the germline V gene are SGHTA and FQGNSA. The CDR3 is CASSLLGQGTYTF. In nucleotides, the CDR3 is TGTGCCAGCAGCTTATTAGGACAGGGGACCTACACCTTC.

The chain uses TRBV14 and TRBJ1-4; D is undetermined. Germline V gene data show CDR1 as SGHDN and CDR2 as FVKESK. This CDR3 has 16 residues. V lost 3 bases, J lost 7 bases, and 18 bases lay in between. CDR3 region: CASSQSYLSLGEKLFF. The CDR3, as DNA: TGTGCCAGCAGCCAGTCCTATTTATCCCTCGGTGAAAAACTGTTTTTT.

This chain links TRBV11-2 with TRBJ1-4; no reliable D call. The CDR3 is 16 residues long. Trimming removed 3 bases at V and 0 bases at J, with 11 bases between. CDR1 is SGHAT and CDR2 is FQNNGV in the germline V gene. CDR3 region: CASSFNTRATNEKLFF. The CDR3 region has the DNA TGTGCCAGCAGCTTCAATACTAGGGCAACTAATGAAAAACTGTTTTTT.

The V and J genes are TRBV5-6 and TRBJ1-5, with 11 bases identical to TRBD1. This CDR3 has 18 residues. V trimming: 4 bases; J trimming: 3 bases; junction bases outside the gene matches: 12. The germline V gene encodes CDR1 SGHDT and CDR2 YYEEEE. CDR3 in DNA: TGTGCCAGCAGCCGCTCCTCCGGGACAGGGGGTATCAATCAGCCCCAGCATTTT. Its translation: CASSRSSGTGGINQPQHF. The full variable domain, its missing parts supplied by reference TRBV5-6 and TRBJ1-5, is DAGVTQSPTHLIKTRGQQVTLRCSPKSGHDTVSWYQQALGQGPQFIFQYYEEEERQRGNFPDRFSGHQFPNYSSELNVNALLLGDSALYLCASSRSSGTGGINQPQHFGDGTRLSIL.

J is TRBJ1-1 and V is TRBV10-1, with D unclear. CDR1 is WNHNN and CDR2 is SYGVQD in the germline V gene (reference sequence). Trimming stripped 10 bases from V and 4 bases from J, with 13 bases between. The CDR3 runs 12 residues. CDR3 nucleotides: TGCGCCACCTCCGGGGTGGGCACTGAAGCTTTCTTT. Its translation: CATSGVGTEAFF.

The CDR3 DNA follows: TGTGCCAGCAGCCGAACTAGCGGGGGGGCGAACATTCAGTACTTC. This encodes CASSRTSGGANIQYF. The V call is TRBV5-4, the J call TRBJ2-4; 13 bases agree with TRBD2. This CDR3 is 15 amino acids long. CDR1 is SGHNT and CDR2 is YYREEE in the germline V gene (reference sequence). The J segment lost 7 bases and the V segment lost 4 bases, leaving 5 bases of the junction unmatched. Full variable domain (outside the CDR3, taken from reference TRBV5-4 and TRBJ2-4): ETGVTQSPTHLIKTRGQQVTLRCSSQSGHNTVSWYQQALGQGPQFIFQYYREEENGRGNFPPRFSGLQFPNYSSELNVNALELDDSALYLCASSRTSGGANIQYFGAGTRLSVL.

The chain carries TRBV4-1 and TRBJ2-1; the match to TRBD2 covers 12 bases. This CDR3 comprises 20 residues. In germline, CDR1 is MGHRA, CDR2 YSYEKL. Trimming took 1 base from V and 0 from J; bases not matched to a gene: 10. The CDR3 DNA is TGCGCCAGCAGCCAAGTCCTAAAAACTAGCGGGGGGAACTCCTACAATGAGCAGTTCTTC. Translation: CASSQVLKTSGGNSYNEQFF.